The clone carrying this T cell receptor (beta chain) was picked up a small number of times. Its antigen remains unidentified. The data stem from a study of blood T cells in healthy people across ages. Total RNA, at least 5 micrograms per sample, was extracted from PBMCs. V lost 2 bases, J lost 0 bases, and 12 bases stayed unmatched. The CDR3 contains 19 residues. Germline CDR1 is SGHDN and CDR2 is FVKESK. Study-level points and caveats: CMV infection status of these donors was not known.

The authors ran a second PCR of 7 to 11 cycles using a sample-barcoded 5' primer and a J-beta primer mix. Via MiXCR, TCRdb re-called the 5' RACE reads, giving one row per CDR3 protein. Here the sample spans about 670,000 distinct CDR3 sequences, roughly 41% being singletons. The J gene is TRBJ2-3, the V gene TRBV14, with 9 positions matching TRBD2. This receptor was obtained from an elderly man in good health. Sequencing was performed on blood. The CDR3 loop reads CASSQRSGGTFSSTDTQYF. Here the CDR3 DNA reads TGTGCCAGCAGCCAAAGGAGCGGGGGGACCTTTTCTAGCACAGATACGCAGTATTTT.